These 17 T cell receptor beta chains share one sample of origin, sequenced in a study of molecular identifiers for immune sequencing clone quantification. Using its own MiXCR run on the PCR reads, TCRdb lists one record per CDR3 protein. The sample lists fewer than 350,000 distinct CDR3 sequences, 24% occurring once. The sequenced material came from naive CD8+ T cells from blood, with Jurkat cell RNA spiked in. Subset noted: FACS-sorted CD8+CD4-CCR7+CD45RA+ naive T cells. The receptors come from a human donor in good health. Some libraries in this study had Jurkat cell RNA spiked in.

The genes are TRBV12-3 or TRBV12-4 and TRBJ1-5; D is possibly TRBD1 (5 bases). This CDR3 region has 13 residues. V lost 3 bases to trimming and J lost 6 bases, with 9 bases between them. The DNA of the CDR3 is TGTGCCAGCAGTTTGGGGGTGGTTCAGCCCCAGCATTTT. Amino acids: CASSLGVVQPQHF.

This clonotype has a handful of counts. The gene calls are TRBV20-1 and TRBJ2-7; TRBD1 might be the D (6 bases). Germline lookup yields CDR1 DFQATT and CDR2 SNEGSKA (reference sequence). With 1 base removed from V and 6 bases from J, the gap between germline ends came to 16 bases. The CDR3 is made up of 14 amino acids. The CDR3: CSARGTDKSPEQYF. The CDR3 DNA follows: TGCAGTGCTAGAGGGACAGATAAGTCTCCCGAGCAGTACTTC.

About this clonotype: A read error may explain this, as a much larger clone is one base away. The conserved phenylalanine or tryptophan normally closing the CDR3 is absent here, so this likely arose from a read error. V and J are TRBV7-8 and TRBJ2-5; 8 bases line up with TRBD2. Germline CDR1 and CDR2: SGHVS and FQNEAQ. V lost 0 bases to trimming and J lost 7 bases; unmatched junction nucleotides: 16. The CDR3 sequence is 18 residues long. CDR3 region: CASSLAESWTSSFGTQYY. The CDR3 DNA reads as TGTGCCAGCAGCTTAGCGGAATCCTGGACTAGCTCCTTTGGGACCCAGTACTAC.

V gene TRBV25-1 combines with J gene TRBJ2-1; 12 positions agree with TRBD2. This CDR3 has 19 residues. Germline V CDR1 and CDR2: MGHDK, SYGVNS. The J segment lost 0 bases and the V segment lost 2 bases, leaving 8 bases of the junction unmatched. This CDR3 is CASSETGLAGGSSYNEQFF. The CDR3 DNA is TGTGCCAGCAGTGAAACCGGGCTAGCGGGAGGGAGCTCCTACAATGAGCAGTTCTTC.

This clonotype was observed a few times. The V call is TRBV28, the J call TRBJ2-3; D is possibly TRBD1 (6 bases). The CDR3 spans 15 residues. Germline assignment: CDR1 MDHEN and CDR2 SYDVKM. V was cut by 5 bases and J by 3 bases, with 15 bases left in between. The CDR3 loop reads CASSTGSVTTDTQYF. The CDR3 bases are TGTGCCAGCAGTACAGGGTCTGTGACGACAGATACGCAGTATTTT.

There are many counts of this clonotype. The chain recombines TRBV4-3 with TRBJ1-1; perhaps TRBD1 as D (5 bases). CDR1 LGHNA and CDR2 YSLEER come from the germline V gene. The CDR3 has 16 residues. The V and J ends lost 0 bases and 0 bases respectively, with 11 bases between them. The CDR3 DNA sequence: TGCGCCAGCAGCCAAGATAATTCAGGGATGAACACTGAAGCTTTCTTT. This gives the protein CASSQDNSGMNTEAFF.

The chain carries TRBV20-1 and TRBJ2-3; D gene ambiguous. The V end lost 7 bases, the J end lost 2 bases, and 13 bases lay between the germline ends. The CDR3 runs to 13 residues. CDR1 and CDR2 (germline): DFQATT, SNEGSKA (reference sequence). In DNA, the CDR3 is TGCAGTGGGGCTGCCGAAAACACAGATACGCAGTATTTT. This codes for CSGAAENTDTQYF.

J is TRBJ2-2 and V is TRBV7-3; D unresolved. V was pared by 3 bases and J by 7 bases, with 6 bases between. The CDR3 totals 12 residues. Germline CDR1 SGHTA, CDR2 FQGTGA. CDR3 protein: CASSLIRGELFF. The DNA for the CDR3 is TGTGCCAGCAGCTTGATCCGCGGGGAGCTGTTTTTT.

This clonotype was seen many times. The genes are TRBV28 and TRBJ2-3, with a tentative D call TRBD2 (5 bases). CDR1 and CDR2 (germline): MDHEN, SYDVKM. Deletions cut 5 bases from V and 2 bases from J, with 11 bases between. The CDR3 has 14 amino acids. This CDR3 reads CASSPSGVTDTQYF. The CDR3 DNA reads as TGTGCCAGCAGTCCAAGCGGAGTCACAGATACGCAGTATTTT.

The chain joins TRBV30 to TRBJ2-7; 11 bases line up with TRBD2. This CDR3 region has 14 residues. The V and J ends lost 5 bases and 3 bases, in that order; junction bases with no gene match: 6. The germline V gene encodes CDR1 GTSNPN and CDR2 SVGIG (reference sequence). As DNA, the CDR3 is TGTGCCTGGTCGGGACTAGCGGTTTACTACGAGCAGTACTTC. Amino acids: CAWSGLAVYYEQYF. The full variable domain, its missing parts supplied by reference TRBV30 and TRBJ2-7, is SQTIHQWPATLVQPVGSPLSLECTVEGTSNPNLYWYRQAAGRGLQLLFYSVGIGQISSEVPQNLSASRPQDRQFILSSKKLLLSDSGFYLCAWSGLAVYYEQYFGPGTRLTVT.

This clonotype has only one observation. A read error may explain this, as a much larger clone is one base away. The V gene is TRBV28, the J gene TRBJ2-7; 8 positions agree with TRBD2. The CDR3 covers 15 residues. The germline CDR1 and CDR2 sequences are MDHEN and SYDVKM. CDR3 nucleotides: TGTGCCAGCAGTTCCCCGGGGGGGGCCTCCTACGAGCGGTACTTC. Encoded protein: CASSSPGGASYERYF.

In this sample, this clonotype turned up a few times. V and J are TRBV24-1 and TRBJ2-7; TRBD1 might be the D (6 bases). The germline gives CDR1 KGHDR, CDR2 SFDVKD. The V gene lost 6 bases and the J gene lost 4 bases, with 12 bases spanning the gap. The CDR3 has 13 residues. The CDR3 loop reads CATSWLQGYEQYF. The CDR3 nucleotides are TGTGCCACCAGTTGGTTACAGGGATACGAGCAGTACTTC.

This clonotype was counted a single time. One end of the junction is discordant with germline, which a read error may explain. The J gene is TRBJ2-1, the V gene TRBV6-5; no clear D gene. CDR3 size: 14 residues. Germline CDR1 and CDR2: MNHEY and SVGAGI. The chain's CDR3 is CASTPRPTYNEQLF. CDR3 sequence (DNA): TGTGCCAGCACACCAAGGCCGACCTACAATGAGCAGCTCTTC.

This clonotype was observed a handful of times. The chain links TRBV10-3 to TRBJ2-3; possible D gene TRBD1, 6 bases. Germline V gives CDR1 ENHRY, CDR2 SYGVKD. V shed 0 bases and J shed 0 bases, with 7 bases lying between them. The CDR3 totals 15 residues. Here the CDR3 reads CAISESRGSTDTQYF. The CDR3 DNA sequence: TGTGCCATCAGTGAGTCTAGGGGGAGCACAGATACGCAGTATTTT.

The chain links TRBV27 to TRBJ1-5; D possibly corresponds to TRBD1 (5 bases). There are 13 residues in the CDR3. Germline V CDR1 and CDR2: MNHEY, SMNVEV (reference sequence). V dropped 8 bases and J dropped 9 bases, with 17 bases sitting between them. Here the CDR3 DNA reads TGTGCCAGCCGCCCCTGGAGTCAGGGGCCCCAGCATTTT. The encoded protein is CASRPWSQGPQHF.

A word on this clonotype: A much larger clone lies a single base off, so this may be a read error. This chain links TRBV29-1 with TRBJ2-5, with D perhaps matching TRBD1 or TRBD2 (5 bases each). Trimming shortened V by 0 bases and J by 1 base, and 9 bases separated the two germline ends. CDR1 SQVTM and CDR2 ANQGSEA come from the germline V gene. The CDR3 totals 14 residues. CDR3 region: CSVEEPGRQETQYF. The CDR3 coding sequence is TGCAGCGTTGAAGAGCCGGGACGCCAAGAGACCCAGTACTTC. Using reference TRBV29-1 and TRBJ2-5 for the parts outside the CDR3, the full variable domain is SAVISQKPSRDICQRGTSLTIQCQVDSQVTMMFWYRQQPGQSLTLIATANQGSEATYESGFVIDKFPISRPNLTFSTLTVSNMSPEDSSIYLCSVEEPGRQETQYFGPGTRLLVL.

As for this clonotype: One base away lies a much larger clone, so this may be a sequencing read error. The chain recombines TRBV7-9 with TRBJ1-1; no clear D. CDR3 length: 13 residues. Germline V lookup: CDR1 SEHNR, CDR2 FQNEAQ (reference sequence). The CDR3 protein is CASSLASGTAAFF. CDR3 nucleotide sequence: TGTGCCAGCAGCTTAGCGTCGGGTACTGCAGCTTTCTTT. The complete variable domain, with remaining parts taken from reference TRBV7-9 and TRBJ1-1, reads DTGVSQNPRHKITKRGQNVTFRCDPISEHNRLYWYRQTLGQGPEFLTYFQNEAQLEKSRLLSDRFSAERPKGSFSTLEIQRTEQGDSAMYLCASSLASGTAAFFGQGTRLTVV.